One and the same sample provided the 25 T cell receptor beta chains below, sequenced in a study of T-cell reconstitution after alpha-beta-depleted transplantation in children. Library preparation (for TCRbeta) was performed with unique molecular identifiers. TCRdb re-derived calls from the PCR reads in MiXCR, one entry per CDR3 protein. Here the sample spans about 300,000 distinct CDR3 sequences, around 10% being singletons. The sequenced sample was PBMCs, obtained before TCRalphabeta/CD19-depleted stem cell transplant. Receptors originate from a boy under two years old with acute myeloid leukemia, due to receive a stem cell transplant.

The chain employs TRBV20-1 and TRBJ2-7, with TRBD2 identical over 7 bases. V gave up 6 bases and J gave up 3 bases; unmatched junction bases: 11. Germline V gene lookup returns CDR1 DFQATT and CDR2 SNEGSKA (reference sequence). The CDR3 is 14 amino acids. This chain's CDR3 is CSAPPGLPYYEQYF. The DNA for the CDR3 is TGCAGTGCCCCACCGGGACTACCATACTACGAGCAGTACTTC.

This clonotype came up many times. V and J are TRBV9 and TRBJ1-6; TRBD1 agrees at 8 bases. CDR3 length: 17 residues. With 3 bases clipped from V and 4 bases from J, the junction kept 9 bases outside the gene matches. Germline V gives CDR1 SGDLS, CDR2 YYNGEE. The CDR3 nucleotides are TGTGCCAGCAGCGCCCTGGACAGGGCTTATTATAATTCACCCCTCCACTTT. Protein product: CASSALDRAYYNSPLHF.

V usage is TRBV4-1 and J usage is TRBJ2-5; D unclear. Germline CDR1 MGHRA, CDR2 YSYEKL. The V end was cut by 4 bases, the J end by 6 bases, with 12 bases between. CDR3 length equals 13 residues. CDR3: CASSLDRKQTQYF. Written as DNA, the CDR3 is TGCGCCAGCAGCCTCGACCGCAAGCAGACCCAGTACTTC.

This clonotype has a handful of counts. V usage is TRBV6-5 and J usage is TRBJ1-5, with D maybe TRBD1 (5 bases). The CDR3 has 15 amino acids. V was cut by 0 bases and J by 2 bases, with 8 bases left in between. Germline V gives CDR1 MNHEY, CDR2 SVGAGI. The CDR3 region has the DNA TGTGCCAGCAGTTACTCTGTGGGGGGCAATCAGCCCCAGCATTTT. This sequence encodes CASSYSVGGNQPQHF.

CDR3 sequence (DNA): TGTGCCAGCAGCCTCCCTGGGGGGGGACCTTACTATGGCTACACCTTC. Translating it yields CASSLPGGGPYYGYTF. The rearrangement uses TRBV7-9 and TRBJ1-2, with D maybe TRBD1 (5 bases). Trimming took off 5 bases at V and 3 bases at J, with 19 bases between the two ends. Germline assignment: CDR1 SEHNR and CDR2 FQNEAQ (reference sequence). This CDR3 spans 16 amino acids.

This clonotype was recorded many times. The rearrangement joins TRBV29-1 to TRBJ1-5, with 7 bases fitting TRBD1. Trimming at V came to 3 bases and at J to 6 bases, leaving 8 bases not matched to a gene. The CDR3 spans 14 residues. Germline V CDR1 and CDR2: SQVTM, ANQGSEA. This chain's CDR3 is CSVEETGKGQPQHF. The CDR3 DNA reads TGCAGCGTTGAGGAGACAGGGAAGGGTCAGCCCCAGCATTTT. Using reference TRBV29-1 and TRBJ1-5 for the parts outside the CDR3, the full variable domain is SAVISQKPSRDICQRGTSLTIQCQVDSQVTMMFWYRQQPGQSLTLIATANQGSEATYESGFVIDKFPISRPNLTFSTLTVSNMSPEDSSIYLCSVEETGKGQPQHFGDGTRLSIL.

This clonotype was observed once. This sequence may be a read error, since a much larger clone differs from it by one base. This rearrangement joins TRBV24-1 to TRBJ2-2; 7 nucleotides agree with TRBD1. Germline V CDR1 and CDR2: KGHDR, SFDVKD. CDR3 length equals 16 residues. The trim removed 3 bases at V and 5 bases at J, leaving 8 bases unmatched. This chain's CDR3 is CATSDPWTGSTGELFF. CDR3 DNA sequence: TGTGCCACCAGTGATCCTTGGACAGGCTCGACCGGGGAGCTGTTTTTT.

There are many counts of this clonotype. This sequence joins TRBV5-1 and TRBJ2-7; 9 bases align to TRBD1. V lost 7 bases to trimming and J lost 7 bases; unmatched junction nucleotides: 6. Germline V gene sequence: CDR1 SGHRS, CDR2 YFSETQ. The CDR3 loop spans 12 amino acids. CDR3: CASDTGGGEQYF. The CDR3 nucleotides read TGCGCCAGCGATACAGGGGGCGGTGAGCAGTACTTC.

The genes are TRBV7-2 and TRBJ2-1, with 9 bases identical to TRBD2. J was trimmed by 7 bases and V by 4 bases; bases with no gene match: 14. The CDR3 extends over 17 amino acids. Germline V gene data show CDR1 as SGHTA and CDR2 as FQGNSA. The CDR3 DNA follows: TGTGCCAGCAGCTCCCTCGTGGGCGGGGGGGGAGGAAATGAGCAGTTCTTC. Amino acids: CASSSLVGGGGGNEQFF.

This clonotype was seen at least ten times. The chain combines TRBV12-3 or TRBV12-4 with TRBJ1-1, with 8 bases fitting TRBD1. The CDR3 runs 14 residues. The J segment lost 4 bases and the V segment lost 8 bases, leaving 9 bases of the junction unmatched. CDR3 nucleotides: TGTGCCAGCCAGGGGGCGAGGTACGTCACTGAAGCTTTCTTT. It translates to CASQGARYVTEAFF.

In its sample, this clonotype was seen many times. This sequence joins TRBV20-1 and TRBJ2-5, with D hard to call. Per germline, CDR1 DFQATT and CDR2 SNEGSKA (reference sequence). The V and J ends lost 3 bases and 5 bases respectively, with 7 bases between them. CDR3 length equals 11 residues. CDR3 DNA: TGCAGTGCTAGTTGGCGGGAGACCCAGTACTTC. This codes for CSASWRETQYF.

This clonotype was seen ten or more times. The V gene is TRBV7-2, the J gene TRBJ2-5; 11 bases are shared with TRBD2. This CDR3 has 13 amino acids. Germline trimming cut 9 bases from V and 5 bases from J; bases unmatched to any gene: 5. Germline CDR1 reads SGHTA; CDR2 reads FQGNSA. In DNA, the CDR3 is TGTGCCAGTGAACTAGCGGGGGTGGAGACCCAGTACTTC. Its protein is CASELAGVETQYF.

Ten or more counts support this clonotype. The genes are TRBV12-3 or TRBV12-4 and TRBJ1-1; a weak D match, TRBD1 (6 bases). The CDR3 totals 14 residues. Trimming stripped 2 bases from V and 1 base from J, with 8 bases between. The CDR3 DNA follows: TGTGCCAGCAGTTTAACAGGGAGGAACACTGAAGCTTTCTTT. It is translated as CASSLTGRNTEAFF.

The V gene is TRBV11-2, the J gene TRBJ2-3, with D unclear. The V gene's germline CDR1 is SGHAT and CDR2 FQNNGV. The CDR3 is 13 amino acids. V lost 5 bases to trimming and J lost 7 bases, with 13 bases between them. For the CDR3, the DNA is TGTGCCAGCAGCATGGACCCGACAAATACGCAGTATTTT. Translating it yields CASSMDPTNTQYF.

A remark on this clonotype: This may come from a read error, since a much larger clone is one base off. The CDR3 does not close with the conserved phenylalanine or tryptophan, likely indicating a read error. The chain is built from TRBV5-4 and TRBJ2-3; possibly TRBD1 for D (5 bases). V lost 0 bases and J 4 bases, leaving 9 bases between the germline ends. Germline V gene data show CDR1 as SGHNT and CDR2 as YYREEE (reference sequence). The CDR3 contains 14 residues. The CDR3 reads CASSLVRAADTQYI. The CDR3 DNA reads as TGTGCCAGCAGCTTGGTCAGGGCGGCAGATACGCAGTATATT.

This clonotype showed up just a few times. V usage is TRBV19 and J usage is TRBJ2-5; TRBD1 matches 10 bases. V lost 5 bases, J lost 5 bases, and 5 bases stayed unmatched. Germline V gene data show CDR1 as LNHDA and CDR2 as SQIVND (reference sequence). This CDR3 contains 14 residues. The CDR3 DNA is TGTGCCAGTAGTGACAGGGGGCTAGTGGAGACCCAGTACTTC. Amino acids: CASSDRGLVETQYF. The whole variable domain, filled in from reference TRBV19 and TRBJ2-5, reads DGGITQSPKYLFRKEGQNVTLSCEQNLNHDAMYWYRQDPGQGLRLIYYSQIVNDFQKGDIAEGYSVSREKKESFPLTVTSAQKNPTAFYLCASSDRGLVETQYFGPGTRLLVL.

This clonotype was detected many times. The chain uses TRBV10-3 and TRBJ2-3; 7 nucleotides line up with TRBD2. J lost 1 base, V lost 3 bases, and 10 bases had no gene match. The CDR3 runs to 17 residues. CDR1 ENHRY and CDR2 SYGVKD come from the germline V gene. The CDR3 DNA reads as TGTGCCATCAGTGAATCTTCAGCGGGACTCGGCACAGATACGCAGTATTTT. Protein: CAISESSAGLGTDTQYF.

This clonotype was seen repeatedly, ten times or more. The rearrangement links TRBV27 to TRBJ1-6; possible D gene TRBD1, 5 bases. The germline CDR1 and CDR2 sequences are MNHEY and SMNVEV (reference sequence). V was trimmed by 5 bases and J by 7 bases, leaving 12 bases between them. The CDR3 has 14 amino acids. CDR3 protein: CASSRGGSNSPLHF. In DNA form, the CDR3 reads TGTGCCAGCAGTCGGGGGGGATCGAATTCACCCCTCCACTTT.

Comment on this clonotype: A junction end diverges from the germline sequence, so it may reflect a read error. The V gene is TRBV12-3 or TRBV12-4, the J gene TRBJ2-1, with D possibly being TRBD2 (6 bases). The length of the CDR3 is 14 residues. The CDR3 sequence is CASSTWDSHNEQFF. CDR3 DNA: TGTGCCAGCAGTACCTGGGACTCCCACAATGAGCAGTTCTTC.

A few counts support this clonotype. The J gene is TRBJ2-1, the V gene TRBV19, with 14 bases aligning to TRBD2. V gave up 5 bases and J gave up 9 bases; unmatched junction bases: 6. CDR1 is LNHDA and CDR2 is SQIVND in the germline V gene (reference sequence). This CDR3 spans 15 amino acids. The CDR3 sequence is CASSPTSGGAGEQFF. In DNA form, the CDR3 reads TGTGCCAGTAGTCCGACTAGCGGGGGGGCAGGTGAGCAGTTCTTC.

The gene calls are TRBV4-2 and TRBJ2-7, with TRBD2 matching 10 bases. Germline-derived CDR1 and CDR2 are LGHNA and YNFKEQ. The CDR3 loop spans 18 amino acids. V lost 4 bases and J lost 7; bases outside the gene matches: 19. CDR3 sequence reads: CASSRGAGLARSRQEQYF. CDR3 DNA: TGTGCCAGCAGCCGAGGAGCGGGACTAGCGAGGTCACGACAGGAGCAGTACTTC.

This clonotype was counted a few times. V and J are TRBV27 and TRBJ2-7, with D perhaps TRBD2 (6 bases). The V end lost 5 bases, the J end lost 3 bases, and 23 bases lay between the germline ends. Germline-derived CDR1 and CDR2 are MNHEY and SMNVEV (reference sequence). The CDR3 contains 17 residues. As DNA, the CDR3 is TGTGCCAGCAGTCAATTCAACCCTGGACTACTTGGCTACGAGCAGTACTTC. Translating it yields CASSQFNPGLLGYEQYF.

This clonotype was seen ten or more times. The chain joins TRBV15 to TRBJ2-2, with a weak D call TRBD2 (6 bases). V gave up 4 bases and J gave up 3 bases, with 12 bases separating them. The CDR3 has 15 residues. Germline V gene data show CDR1 as LNHNV and CDR2 as YYDKDF (reference sequence). The CDR3 loop is CATSTPQRDTGELFF. The CDR3, as DNA: TGTGCCACCAGCACCCCACAGCGGGACACCGGGGAGCTGTTTTTT.

This clonotype has a handful of counts. The chain combines TRBV9 with TRBJ1-3; D not resolved. This CDR3 is built from 13 residues. The germline V and J ends were trimmed by 3 bases and 3 bases, with 7 bases remaining between them. Germline V gives CDR1 SGDLS, CDR2 YYNGEE. CDR3: CASSGDFGNTIYF. In nucleotides, the CDR3 is TGTGCCAGCAGCGGGGATTTTGGAAACACCATATATTTT.

This clonotype was detected ten times or more. The chain couples TRBV28 to TRBJ2-1; tentative D call: TRBD2 (6 bases). Trimming left V 5 bases short and J 7 bases short, with 18 bases between. This CDR3 has 15 amino acids. Germline lookup yields CDR1 MDHEN and CDR2 SYDVKM. For the CDR3, the DNA is TGTGCCAGCAGTAGATCCGGGACTTTTGGAAATGAGCAGTTCTTC. Protein: CASSRSGTFGNEQFF.